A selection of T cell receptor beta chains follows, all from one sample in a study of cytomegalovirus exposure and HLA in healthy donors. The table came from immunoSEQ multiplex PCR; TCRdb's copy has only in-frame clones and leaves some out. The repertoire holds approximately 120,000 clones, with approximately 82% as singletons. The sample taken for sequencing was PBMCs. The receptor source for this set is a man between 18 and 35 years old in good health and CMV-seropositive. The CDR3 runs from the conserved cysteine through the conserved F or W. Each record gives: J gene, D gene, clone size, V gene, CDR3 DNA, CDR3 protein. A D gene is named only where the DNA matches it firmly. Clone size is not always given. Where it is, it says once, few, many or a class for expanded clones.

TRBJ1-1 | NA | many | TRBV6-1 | TGTGCCAGCAGTGAACGGGGGTTGAACACTGAAGCTTTCTTT | CASSERGLNTEAFF
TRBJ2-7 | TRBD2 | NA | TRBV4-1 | TGCGCCAGCAGCCAAGGAGCGGGGTCGTACGAGCAGTACTTC | CASSQGAGSYEQYF
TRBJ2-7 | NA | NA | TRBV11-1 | TGTGCCAGCAGCCAAGAGCTGGGAGGAACCTACGAGCAGTACTTC | CASSQELGGTYEQYF
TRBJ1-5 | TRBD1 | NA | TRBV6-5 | TGTGCCAGCAGTTATGGACAGGGTGATCAGCCCCAGCATTTT | CASSYGQGDQPQHF
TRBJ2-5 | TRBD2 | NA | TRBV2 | TGTGCCAGCAGGGGACTAGCGGTTTTCGAGACCCAGTACTTC | CASRGLAVFETQYF
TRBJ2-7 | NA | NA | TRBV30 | TGTGCCTGGAGCTTCGGGTACGAGCAGTACTTC | CAWSFGYEQYF
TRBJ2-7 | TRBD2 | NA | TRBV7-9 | TGTGCCAGCAGCTGGAATGAGAGCGGGGAGATCTCCTACGAGCAGTACTTC | CASSWNESGEISYEQYF
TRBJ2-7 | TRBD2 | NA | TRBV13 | TGTGCCAGCAGCAGAACTAGCGGGGGGGCCTACGAGCAGTACTTC | CASSRTSGGAYEQYF
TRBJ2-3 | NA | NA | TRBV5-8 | TGTGCCAGCAGCTTAGCGGGTGCTTTT | CASSLAGAF
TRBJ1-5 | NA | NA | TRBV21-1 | TGTGCCAGCACCCCGGGTCTCAATCAGCCCCAGCATTTT | CASTPGLNQPQHF
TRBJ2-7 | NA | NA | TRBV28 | TGTGCCAGCAGTTTCAGGGGAGTTAGCTCCTACGAGCAGTACTTC | CASSFRGVSSYEQYF
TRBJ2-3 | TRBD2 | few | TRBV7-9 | TGTGCCAGCAGCGTCGGGACTAGCGGGGGGCACACAGATACGCAGTATTTT | CASSVGTSGGHTDTQYF
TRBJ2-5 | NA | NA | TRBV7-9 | TGTGCCAGCAGCTTAGGGAGAAATCCACAAGAGACCCAGTACTTC | CASSLGRNPQETQYF
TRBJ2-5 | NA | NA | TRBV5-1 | TGCGCCAGCAGCTTGGCCGCAGGGTCGCAAGAGACCCAGTACTTC | CASSLAAGSQETQYF
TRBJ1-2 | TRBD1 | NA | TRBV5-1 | TGCGCCAGCAGCTTGACAGGGGGCGCAGGCTACACCTTC | CASSLTGGAGYTF
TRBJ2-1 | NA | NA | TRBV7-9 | TGTGCCAGCAGCTTACCGGGACAACCTAATGAGCAGTTCTTC | CASSLPGQPNEQFF
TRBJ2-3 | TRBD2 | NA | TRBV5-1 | TGCGCCAGCAGCTTGTTGGGACTACCCGGAGATACGCAGTATTTT | CASSLLGLPGDTQYF
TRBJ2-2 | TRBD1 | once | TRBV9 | TGTGCCAGCAGCGTAGGGACAGGGATCACCGGGGAGCTGTTTTTT | CASSVGTGITGELFF
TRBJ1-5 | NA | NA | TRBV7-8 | TGTGCCAGCAGCCACCGGCGGTCCGATAGCAATCAGCCCCAGCATTTT | CASSHRRSDSNQPQHF
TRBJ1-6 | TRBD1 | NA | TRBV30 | TGTGCCTGGAGTGTAGGGAGGCAGGGGGCAGGCAATTCACCCCTCCACTTT | CAWSVGRQGAGNSPLHF
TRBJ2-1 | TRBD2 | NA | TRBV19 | TGTGCCAGTAGTAGTGGGACTAGGGCGGTCCATGAGCAGTTCTTC | CASSSGTRAVHEQFF
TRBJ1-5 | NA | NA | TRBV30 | TGTGCCTGGAGTGTACTCGGGGGAGGGGGACAGCCCCAGCATTTT | CAWSVLGGGGQPQHF
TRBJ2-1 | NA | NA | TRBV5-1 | TGCGCCAGCAGCTTGACCACAGGGTCTACTAGCTACAATGAGCAGTTCTTC | CASSLTTGSTSYNEQFF
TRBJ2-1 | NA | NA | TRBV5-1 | TGCGCCAGCAGCCCCACGGGTCCGGGTAGGTCTGAGCAGTTCTTC | CASSPTGPGRSEQFF
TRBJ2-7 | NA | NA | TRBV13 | TGTGCCAGCAGCTCAGGCGATAGAAGGAGCTCCTACGAGCAGTACTTC | CASSSGDRRSSYEQYF
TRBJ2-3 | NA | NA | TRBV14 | TGTGCCAGCAGCCATGCGTCCGATACGCAGTATTTT | CASSHASDTQYF
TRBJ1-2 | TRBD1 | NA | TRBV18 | TGTGCCAGCTCACCACACCCGGGACAGGGGAACGACTATGGCTACACCTTC | CASSPHPGQGNDYGYTF
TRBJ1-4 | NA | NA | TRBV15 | TGTGCCACCAGCCCAGCGGGCGGAGAAAAACTGTTTTTT | CATSPAGGEKLFF
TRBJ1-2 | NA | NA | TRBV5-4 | TGTGCCAGCAGCTACCTGGGGCAGGGTGGCGGCTACACCTTC | CASSYLGQGGGYTF
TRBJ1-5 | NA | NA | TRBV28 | TGTGCCAGCAGCCTCGTCCGGGATCAGCCCCAGCATTTT | CASSLVRDQPQHF
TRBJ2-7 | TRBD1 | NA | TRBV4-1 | TGCGCCAGCAGCCAAGAGGACAGGGCCTCCTACGAGCAGTACTTC | CASSQEDRASYEQYF
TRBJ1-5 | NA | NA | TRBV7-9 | TGTGCCAGCAGCCCCGACAGTTCCAATCAGCCCCAGCATTTT | CASSPDSSNQPQHF
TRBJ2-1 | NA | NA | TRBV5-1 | TGCGCCAGCAGCTTGGATCTAACCTCCTACAATGAGCAGTTCTTC | CASSLDLTSYNEQFF
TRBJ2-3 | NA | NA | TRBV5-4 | TGTGCCAGCAGCCGTGGGGCAGTGGGGGATACGCAGTATTTT | CASSRGAVGDTQYF
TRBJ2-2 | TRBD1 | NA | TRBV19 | TGTGCCAGTAGTATAGGGACAGGGCCGACCGGGGAGCTGTTTTTT | CASSIGTGPTGELFF
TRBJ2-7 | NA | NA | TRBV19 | TGTGCCAGTAGTATAGATCCCAGCGAGCAGTACTTC | CASSIDPSEQYF
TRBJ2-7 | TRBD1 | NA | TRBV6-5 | TGTGCCAGCAGTTACTCGGACAGGGGGTACGAGCAGTACTTC | CASSYSDRGYEQYF
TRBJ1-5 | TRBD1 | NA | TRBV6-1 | TGTGCCAGCAGTGGAAGACAGGGCGGCAATCAGCCCCAGCATTTT | CASSGRQGGNQPQHF
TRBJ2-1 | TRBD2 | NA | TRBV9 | TGTGCCAGCAGCGTCGGGACTACCGGGGGCAATGAGCAGTTCTTC | CASSVGTTGGNEQFF
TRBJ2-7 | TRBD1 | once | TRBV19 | TGTGCCAGTAATCGGGGACAGGGGGCGCGGGAGCAGTACTTC | CASNRGQGAREQYF
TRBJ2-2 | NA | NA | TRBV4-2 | TGTGCCAGCAGCCAAGATCTAGCTAGCAATGTCGGGGAGCTGTTTTTT | CASSQDLASNVGELFF
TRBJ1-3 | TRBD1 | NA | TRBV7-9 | TGTGCCAGCAACCGACAGGGCCCTGGAAACACCATATATTTT | CASNRQGPGNTIYF
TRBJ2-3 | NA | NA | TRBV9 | TGTGCCAGCAGCGTAGCTTACACAGATACGCAGTATTTT | CASSVAYTDTQYF
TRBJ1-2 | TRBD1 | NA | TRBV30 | TGTGCCTGGAGTGGCAAACAGGGGGGGGGCTACACCTTC | CAWSGKQGGGYTF
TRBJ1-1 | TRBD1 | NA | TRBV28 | TGTGCCAGCAGTTTAAGGGGGACAGGGGGCCGATGGACTGAAGCTTTCTTT | CASSLRGTGGRWTEAFF
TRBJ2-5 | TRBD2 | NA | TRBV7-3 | TGTGCCAGCAGTCCCGGGACTAGCGGGGCCTCCAGAGAGACCCAGTACTTC | CASSPGTSGASRETQYF
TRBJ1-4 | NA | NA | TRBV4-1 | TGCGCCAGCAGCCAAGATCGGCACAGGGAACTGTTTTTT | CASSQDRHRELFF
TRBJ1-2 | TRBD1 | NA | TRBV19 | TGTGCCAGTAGTTGGGACAGCTTCTATGGCTACACCTTC | CASSWDSFYGYTF
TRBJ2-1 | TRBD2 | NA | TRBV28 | TGTGCCAGCAGTCCGACTAGCGGGGGGCTCAATCAGCACTACAATGAGCAGTTCTTC | CASSPTSGGLNQHYNEQFF
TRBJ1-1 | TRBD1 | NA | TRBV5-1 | TGCGCCAGCAGAGGGGACAGGGGGATGAACACTGAAGCTTTCTTT | CASRGDRGMNTEAFF